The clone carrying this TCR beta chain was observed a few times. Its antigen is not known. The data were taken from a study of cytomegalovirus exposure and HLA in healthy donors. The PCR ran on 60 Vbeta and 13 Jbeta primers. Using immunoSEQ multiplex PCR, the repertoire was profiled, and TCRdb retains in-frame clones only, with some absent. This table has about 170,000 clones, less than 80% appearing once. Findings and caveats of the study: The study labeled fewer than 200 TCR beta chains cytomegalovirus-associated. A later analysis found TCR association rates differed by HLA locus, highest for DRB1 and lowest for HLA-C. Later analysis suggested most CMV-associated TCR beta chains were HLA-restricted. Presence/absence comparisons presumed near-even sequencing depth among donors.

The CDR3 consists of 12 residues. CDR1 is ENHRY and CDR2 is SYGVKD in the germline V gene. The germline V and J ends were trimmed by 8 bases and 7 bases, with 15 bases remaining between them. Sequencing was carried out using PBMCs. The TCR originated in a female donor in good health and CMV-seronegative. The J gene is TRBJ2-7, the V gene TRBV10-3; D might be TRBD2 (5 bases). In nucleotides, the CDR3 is TGTGCCATCGGACTCCCGGTGGGGGAGCAGTACTTC. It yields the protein CAIGLPVGEQYF.